This T cell receptor (beta chain) was recovered during a study of CD4 T cells in relation to SARS-CoV-2 and coronaviruses. Unexposed donor CD4+ T cells date from about 2011-2018, before the COVID-19 pandemic. Isolation of CD4+ T cells took place after around 11 days in culture. Testing used SARS-CoV-2 S/N and four cold-coronavirus spikes on unexposed-donor CD4+ T cells, cells permitting. Profiling relied on immunoSEQ multiplex PCR, and the TCRdb table lists in-frame clones only, not all of them. The sample includes 20,000 to 25,000 clones, around 72% of them seen just once. This clone appeared once. As yet, its antigen is unknown. The specimen was CD4+ T cells from PBMCs, cultured in vitro. The clonotype originates from a human donor in good health.

This chain's CDR3 is CASSLLNTEAFF. CDR3 nucleotide sequence: TGTGCCAGCAGTTTATTGAACACTGAAGCTTTCTTT. The rearrangement uses TRBV12-3 or TRBV12-4 and TRBJ1-1; D not certain. CDR3 length: 12 amino acids. The V and J ends lost 2 bases and 0 bases respectively, with 1 base between them.